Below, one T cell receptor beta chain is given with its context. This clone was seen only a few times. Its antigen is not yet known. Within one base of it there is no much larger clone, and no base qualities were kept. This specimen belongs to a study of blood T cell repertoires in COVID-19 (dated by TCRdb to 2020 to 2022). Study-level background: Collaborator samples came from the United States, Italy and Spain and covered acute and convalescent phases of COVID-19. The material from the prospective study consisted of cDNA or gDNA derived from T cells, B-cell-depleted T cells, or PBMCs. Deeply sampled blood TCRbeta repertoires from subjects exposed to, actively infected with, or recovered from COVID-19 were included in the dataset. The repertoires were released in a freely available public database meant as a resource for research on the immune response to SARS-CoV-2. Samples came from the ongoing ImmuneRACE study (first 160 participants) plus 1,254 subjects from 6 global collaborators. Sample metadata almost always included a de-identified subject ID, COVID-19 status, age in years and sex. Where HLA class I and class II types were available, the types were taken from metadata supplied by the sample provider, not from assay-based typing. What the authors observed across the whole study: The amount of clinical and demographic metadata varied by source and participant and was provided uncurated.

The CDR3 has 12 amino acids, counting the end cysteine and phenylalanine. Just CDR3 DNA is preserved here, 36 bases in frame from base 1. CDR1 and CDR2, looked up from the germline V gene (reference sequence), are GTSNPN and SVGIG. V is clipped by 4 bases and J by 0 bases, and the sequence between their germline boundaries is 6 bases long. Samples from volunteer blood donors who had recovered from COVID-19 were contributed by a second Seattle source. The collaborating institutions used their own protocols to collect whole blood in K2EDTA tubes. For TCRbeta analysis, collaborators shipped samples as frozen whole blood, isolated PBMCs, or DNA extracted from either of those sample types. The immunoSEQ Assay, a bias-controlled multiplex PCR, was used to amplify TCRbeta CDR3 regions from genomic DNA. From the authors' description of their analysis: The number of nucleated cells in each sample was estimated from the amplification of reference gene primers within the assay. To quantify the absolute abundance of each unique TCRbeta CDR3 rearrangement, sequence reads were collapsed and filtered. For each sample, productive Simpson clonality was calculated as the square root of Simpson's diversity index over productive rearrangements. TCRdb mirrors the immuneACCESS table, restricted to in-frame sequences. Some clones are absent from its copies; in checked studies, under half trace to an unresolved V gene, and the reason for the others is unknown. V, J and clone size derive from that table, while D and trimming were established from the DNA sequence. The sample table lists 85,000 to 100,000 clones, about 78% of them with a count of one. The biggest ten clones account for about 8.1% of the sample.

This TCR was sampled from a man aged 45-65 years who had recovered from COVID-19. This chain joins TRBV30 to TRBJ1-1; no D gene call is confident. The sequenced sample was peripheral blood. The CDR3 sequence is CAWKIMNTEAFF. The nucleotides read TGTGCCTGGAAAATAATGAACACTGAAGCTTTCTTT.